What follows are 23 T cell receptor beta chains derived from one specimen sequenced in a study of spatial heterogeneity in lung cancer (dated by TCRdb to between 2019 and 2020). General findings and caveats noted by the study authors: The tumor nonsynonymous mutation count correlated with the number of expanded intratumoral alpha and beta TCRs.

Libraries were made using 5' RACE. The listed sequencing device is NextSeq 500. In-frame beta chains were kept once TCRdb had trimmed the public reads at Q25 with fastp and called clones with MiXCR. CDR3 protein duplicates are merged, each entry listing the most common genes and DNA. This sample lists some 100,000 distinct CDR3 sequences; 4.4% were detected once. Less than 25% of the sample is in the top ten clones. What this sample's time point label stands for: sample taken at primary tumor resection. The antigens these receptors bind are not known. The sample in question was lung tumor tissue, obtained at surgery. These receptors all come from a male donor with early-stage non-small cell lung cancer.

This clonotype was observed a handful of times. This chain uses TRBV6-5 with TRBJ2-2; no firm D call. V was clipped by 3 bases and J by 0 bases, with 11 bases between them. CDR1 and CDR2 from the germline V gene are MNHEY and SVGAGI. The CDR3 consists of 16 residues. In DNA form, the CDR3 reads TGTGCCAGCAGTTATTACCAGGTGGCGAACACCGGGGAGCTGTTTTTT. Translating it yields CASSYYQVANTGELFF.

This clonotype was seen repeatedly, ten times or more. The rearrangement joins TRBV20-1 to TRBJ2-3, with 9 bases that match TRBD2. The ends lost 5 bases at V and 2 bases at J; junction bases unmatched: 5. CDR1 is DFQATT, CDR2 SNEGSKA, per germline (reference sequence). The CDR3 extends over 14 amino acids. DNA for the CDR3: TGCAGTGCTCGGACTAGCGCGAACACAGATACGCAGTATTTT. Translated: CSARTSANTDTQYF.

This clonotype was observed at least ten times. The chain recombines TRBV12-3 or TRBV12-4 with TRBJ1-5; D unclear. The CDR3 is 14 residues long. V lost 5 bases, J lost 4 bases, and 12 bases lay in between. The chain's CDR3 is CASSPGLPNQPQHF. The CDR3 region has the DNA TGTGCCAGCAGTCCAGGATTGCCTAATCAGCCCCAGCATTTT.

This clonotype was observed a few times. A much larger clone lies one base from this, so it may be a read error. The CDR3 DNA reads TGTGTCAGCAGTTTTGCCCCTAACTATGGCTACACCTTC. It codes for CVSSFAPNYGYTF. This chain connects TRBV6-6 to TRBJ1-2; no clear D. The CDR3 sequence is 13 residues long. Germline V CDR1 and CDR2: MNHNY, SVGAGI (reference sequence).

In this sample, this clonotype turned up many times. One end of the junction fails to match germline, which may point to a read error. The V call is TRBV9, the J call TRBJ2-3; D may be TRBD2 (5 bases). Germline V gene lookup returns CDR1 SGDLS and CDR2 YYNGEE. This CDR3 spans 14 amino acids. CDR3 nucleotides: TGTGCCAGCAGCGTCAGCGGAAACACAGATACGCAGTCTTTT. Translating it yields CASSVSGNTDTQSF.

This clonotype occurred many times. V usage is TRBV12-3 or TRBV12-4 and J usage is TRBJ2-1, with 7 bases matching TRBD2. CDR3 length: 17 amino acids. V lost 6 bases and J lost 8; bases outside the gene matches: 19. CDR3 in DNA: TGTGCCAGCAGAAGTCCGAGACTAGCCTATACCGGGGATGAGCAGTTCTTC. Encoded protein: CASRSPRLAYTGDEQFF.

In this sample, this clonotype turned up many times. The chain combines TRBV12-3 or TRBV12-4 with TRBJ2-7; 7 bases map to TRBD2. The CDR3 totals 14 residues. The V and J ends lost 5 bases and 1 base, in that order; junction bases with no gene match: 5. The DNA for the CDR3 is TGTGCCAGCAGTCCCGGACTAGGATCCTACGAGCAGTACTTC. Its translation: CASSPGLGSYEQYF.

This clonotype was seen more than once but under ten times. The V call is TRBV20-1, the J call TRBJ1-5; the D gene is possibly TRBD1 (5 bases). CDR3 length: 13 amino acids. V was trimmed by 5 bases and J by 4 bases, leaving 12 bases between them. CDR1 DFQATT and CDR2 SNEGSKA come from the germline V gene (reference sequence). CDR3 nucleotide sequence: TGCAGTGCTGGGGCAGGCAATAATCAGCCCCAGCATTTT. Amino acids: CSAGAGNNQPQHF.

This clonotype occurred many times. The chain employs TRBV29-1 and TRBJ2-5; D not certain. The V gene lost 4 bases and the J gene lost 4 bases, with 16 bases spanning the gap. CDR1 and CDR2 from the germline V gene are SQVTM and ANQGSEA. CDR3 length equals 14 residues. CDR3 DNA sequence: TGCAGCGTTGCTAACGTGAACTGGGGAGAGACCCAGTACTTC. Translating it yields CSVANVNWGETQYF. Using reference TRBV29-1 and TRBJ2-5 for the parts outside the CDR3, the full variable domain is SAVISQKPSRDICQRGTSLTIQCQVDSQVTMMFWYRQQPGQSLTLIATANQGSEATYESGFVIDKFPISRPNLTFSTLTVSNMSPEDSSIYLCSVANVNWGETQYFGPGTRLLVL.

This clonotype was recorded at least ten times. This rearrangement joins TRBV24-1 to TRBJ2-7; unclear D gene. CDR3 length equals 14 residues. V lost 7 bases and J lost 0, with 12 bases in between. Germline V gene data show CDR1 as KGHDR and CDR2 as SFDVKD. The CDR3 DNA reads as TGTGCCACCAGCTCGGACGCGAACTCCTACGAGCAGTACTTC. Residues: CATSSDANSYEQYF.

There are many counts of this clonotype. V is TRBV7-2 and J is TRBJ2-5; D is ambiguous. Trimming pared 3 bases from V and 3 bases from J, leaving 5 bases between. This CDR3 contains 12 residues. CDR1 SGHTA and CDR2 FQGNSA come from the germline V gene. The CDR3 here is CASSFFEETQYF. The CDR3 DNA sequence: TGTGCCAGCAGCTTTTTTGAAGAGACCCAGTACTTC.

The table lists this clonotype with many counts. The chain couples TRBV6-1 to TRBJ2-1; D is ambiguous. The V end was cut by 5 bases, the J end by 10 bases, with 12 bases between. Germline V gene data show CDR1 as MNHNS and CDR2 as SASEGT. The CDR3 is 12 amino acids. In nucleotides, the CDR3 is TGTGCCAGCAGTTTGGAACGTACGGAGCAGTTCTTC. Translation: CASSLERTEQFF.

In this sample, this clonotype turned up a few times. The rearrangement joins TRBV3-1 to TRBJ2-3; possibly TRBD2 for D (5 bases). This CDR3 region has 15 residues. Per the germline V gene, CDR1 is LGHDT and CDR2 is YNNKEL (reference sequence). Trimming pared 0 bases from V and 4 bases from J, leaving 11 bases between. The CDR3 DNA reads as TGTGCCAGCAGCCAAGATCTAGCATCCGCAGATACGCAGTATTTT. Protein product: CASSQDLASADTQYF.

Ten or more counts support this clonotype. The V and J genes are TRBV29-1 and TRBJ2-1; a possible D gene is TRBD1 (6 bases). V lost 7 bases to trimming and J lost 0 bases, with 13 bases between them. This CDR3 is built from 14 residues. CDR1 SQVTM and CDR2 ANQGSEA come from the germline V gene. CDR3 region: CSGAGAGSYNEQFF. In DNA, the CDR3 is TGCAGCGGGGCAGGGGCCGGCTCCTACAATGAGCAGTTCTTC.

This clonotype was seen only a few times. The chain joins TRBV3-1 to TRBJ2-3; 10 bases are a match to TRBD2. Trimming at V came to 1 base and at J to 0 bases, leaving 16 bases not matched to a gene. CDR3 length equals 21 residues. The germline gives CDR1 LGHDT, CDR2 YNNKEL (reference sequence). This CDR3 is CASSQGGLLAGSRISTDTQYF. In DNA, the CDR3 is TGTGCCAGCAGCCAAGGGGGACTACTAGCGGGAAGTAGAATCAGCACAGATACGCAGTATTTT.

In nucleotides, the CDR3 is TGTGCCACCAAAGCTAGCGGGAGCACCGGGGAGCTGTTTTTT. Translating gives CATKASGSTGELFF. This chain uses TRBV24-1 with TRBJ2-2; the match to TRBD2 covers 10 bases. The germline V gene has CDR1 KGHDR and CDR2 SFDVKD. The CDR3 spans 14 residues. V was clipped by 8 bases and J by 4 bases; unmatched bases: 3.

This clonotype was seen repeatedly, ten times or more. The genes are TRBV30 and TRBJ1-1, with a tentative D call TRBD1 (5 bases). Looked up from germline, CDR1 is GTSNPN and CDR2 is SVGIG (reference sequence). The length of the CDR3 is 12 residues. V was pared by 4 bases and J by 5 bases, with 11 bases between. The CDR3 protein is CAWNQDKTEAFF. DNA for the CDR3: TGTGCCTGGAACCAGGACAAAACTGAAGCTTTCTTT.

This clonotype has a count of ten or more. The CDR3 region is CASSGTGADQPQHF. DNA for the CDR3: TGTGCCAGCAGCGGGACAGGGGCCGATCAGCCCCAGCATTTT. V gene TRBV6-5 combines with J gene TRBJ1-5; 10 bases match TRBD1. This CDR3 is 14 amino acids long. Germline V gene data show CDR1 as MNHEY and CDR2 as SVGAGI. Trimming took 6 bases from V and 5 from J; bases not matched to a gene: 4.

There are a few counts of this clonotype. V is TRBV4-1 and J is TRBJ2-2; D gene unclear. CDR3 size: 14 residues. The germline V gene has CDR1 MGHRA and CDR2 YSYEKL. V was shortened by 4 bases and J by 3 bases, with 9 bases between the two germline ends. CDR3 sequence reads: CASSPGPHTGELFF. The CDR3 nucleotides are TGCGCCAGCAGCCCCGGGCCTCACACCGGGGAGCTGTTTTTT.

This clonotype was counted at least ten times. The rearrangement joins TRBV5-6 to TRBJ1-5; a weak D match, TRBD1 (5 bases). Trimming cost V 6 bases and J 2 bases, with 12 bases left between them. Germline CDR1 is SGHDT and CDR2 is YYEEEE. The CDR3 spans 14 residues. CDR3 protein: CASNNWGGNQPQHF. CDR3 in DNA: TGTGCCAGCAACAATTGGGGGGGCAATCAGCCCCAGCATTTT.

This clonotype came up many times. This CDR3 reads CASSDRESKNIQYF. DNA for the CDR3: TGTGCCAGCTCGGACAGGGAAAGCAAAAACATTCAGTACTTC. The rearrangement joins TRBV2 to TRBJ2-4; TRBD1 matches at 8 bases. V was pared by 8 bases and J by 3 bases, with 6 bases of the junction left unmatched. This CDR3 contains 14 residues. In germline, CDR1 is SNHLY, CDR2 FYNNEI.

On this clonotype: A much larger clone sits a single nucleotide away, making a read error possible. The chain employs TRBV7-6 and TRBJ1-6, with 7 bases identical to TRBD1. The CDR3 spans 15 residues. Per the germline V gene, CDR1 is SGHVS and CDR2 is FNYEAQ. The CDR3 protein is CTSSLALEGQSPLHF. The CDR3 DNA is TGTACCAGCAGCTTAGCGTTGGAGGGACAGTCACCCCTCCACTTT.

This clonotype was observed a handful of times. The rearrangement uses TRBV4-2 and TRBJ2-1; perhaps TRBD2 as D (6 bases). Germline values: CDR1 LGHNA, CDR2 YNFKEQ. The CDR3 loop spans 15 amino acids. V dropped 4 bases and J dropped 0 bases, with 10 bases sitting between them. CDR3 protein: CASSLRDSSYNEQFF. The CDR3 DNA reads TGTGCCAGCAGCCTCCGGGACTCCTCCTACAATGAGCAGTTCTTC.